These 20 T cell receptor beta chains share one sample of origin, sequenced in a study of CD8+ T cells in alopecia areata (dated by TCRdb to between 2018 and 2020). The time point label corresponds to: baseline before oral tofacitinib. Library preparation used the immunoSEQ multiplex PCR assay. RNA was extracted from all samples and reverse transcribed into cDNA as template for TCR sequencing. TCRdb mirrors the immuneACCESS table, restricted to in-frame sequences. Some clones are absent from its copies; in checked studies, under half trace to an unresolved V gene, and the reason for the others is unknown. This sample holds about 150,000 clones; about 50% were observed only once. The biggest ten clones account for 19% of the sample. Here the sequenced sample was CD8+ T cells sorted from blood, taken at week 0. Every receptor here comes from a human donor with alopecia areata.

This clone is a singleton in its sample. The CDR3 reads CAWSVLGSSYNSPLHF. DNA of the CDR3: TGTGCCTGGAGTGTACTCGGTAGCTCCTATAATTCACCCCTCCACTTT. The gene calls are TRBV30 and TRBJ1-6; D unclear. Germline V gene data show CDR1 as GTSNPN and CDR2 as SVGIG (reference sequence). V lost 0 bases and J lost 0, with 9 bases in between. The CDR3 has 16 amino acids.

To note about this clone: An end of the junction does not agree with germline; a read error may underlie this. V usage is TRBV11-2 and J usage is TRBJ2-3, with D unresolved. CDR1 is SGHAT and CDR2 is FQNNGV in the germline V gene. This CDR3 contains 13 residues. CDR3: CASSLESTDTQYF. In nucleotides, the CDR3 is TGTGCCAGCAGCCTAGAAAGCACAGATACGCAGTATTTT.

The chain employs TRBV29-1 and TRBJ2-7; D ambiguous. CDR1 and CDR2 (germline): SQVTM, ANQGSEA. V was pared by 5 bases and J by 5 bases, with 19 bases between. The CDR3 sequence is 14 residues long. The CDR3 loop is CSVKDDKISHEQYF. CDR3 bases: TGCAGCGTTAAGGACGACAAAATTTCTCACGAGCAGTACTTC.

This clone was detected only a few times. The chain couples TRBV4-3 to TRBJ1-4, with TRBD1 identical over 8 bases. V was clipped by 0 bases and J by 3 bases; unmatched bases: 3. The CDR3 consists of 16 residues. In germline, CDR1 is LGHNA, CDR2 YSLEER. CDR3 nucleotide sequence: TGCGCCAGCAGCCAAGACAGGGGGCCTGCTAATGAAAAACTGTTTTTT. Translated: CASSQDRGPANEKLFF.

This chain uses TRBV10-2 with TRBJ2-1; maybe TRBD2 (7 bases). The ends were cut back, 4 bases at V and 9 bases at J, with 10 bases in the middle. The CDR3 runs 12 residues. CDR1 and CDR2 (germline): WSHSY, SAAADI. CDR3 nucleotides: TGCGCCAGCAGTGGGGGGGGCGGTGAGCAGTTCTTC. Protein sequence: CASSGGGGEQFF.

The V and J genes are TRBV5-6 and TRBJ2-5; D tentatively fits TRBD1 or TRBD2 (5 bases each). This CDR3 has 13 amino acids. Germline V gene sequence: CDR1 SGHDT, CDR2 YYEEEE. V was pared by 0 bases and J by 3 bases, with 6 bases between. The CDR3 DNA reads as TGTGCCAGCAGCTTGGGAGGGGAAGAGACCCAGTACTTC. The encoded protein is CASSLGGEETQYF.

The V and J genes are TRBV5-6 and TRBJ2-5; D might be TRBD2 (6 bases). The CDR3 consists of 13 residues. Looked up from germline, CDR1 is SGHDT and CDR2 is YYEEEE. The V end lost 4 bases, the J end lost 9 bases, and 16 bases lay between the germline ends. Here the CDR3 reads CASSTGVTAAQYF. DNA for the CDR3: TGTGCCAGCAGCACGGGGGTTACGGCGGCCCAGTACTTC. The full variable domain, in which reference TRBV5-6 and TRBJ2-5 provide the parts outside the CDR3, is DAGVTQSPTHLIKTRGQQVTLRCSPKSGHDTVSWYQQALGQGPQFIFQYYEEEERQRGNFPDRFSGHQFPNYSSELNVNALLLGDSALYLCASSTGVTAAQYFGPGTRLLVL.

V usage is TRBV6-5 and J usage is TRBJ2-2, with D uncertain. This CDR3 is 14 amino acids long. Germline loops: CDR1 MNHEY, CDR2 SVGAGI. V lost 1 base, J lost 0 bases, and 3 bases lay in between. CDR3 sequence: CASSYLANTGELFF. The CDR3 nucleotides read TGTGCCAGCAGTTACTTGGCGAACACCGGGGAGCTGTTTTTT.

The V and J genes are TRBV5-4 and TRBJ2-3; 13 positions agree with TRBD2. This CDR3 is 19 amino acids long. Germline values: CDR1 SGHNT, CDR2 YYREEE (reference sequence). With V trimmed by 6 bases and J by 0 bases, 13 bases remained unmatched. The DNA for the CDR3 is TGTGCCAGCACCTCGGCGACTAGCGGGGGGACTAAGAGCACAGATACGCAGTATTTT. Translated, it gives CASTSATSGGTKSTDTQYF.

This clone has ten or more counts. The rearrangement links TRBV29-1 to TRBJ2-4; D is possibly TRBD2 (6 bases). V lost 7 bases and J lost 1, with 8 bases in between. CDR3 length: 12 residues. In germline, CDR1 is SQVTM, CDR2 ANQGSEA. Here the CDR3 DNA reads TGCAGCGCCCGGGGGGCCAAAAACATTCAGTACTTC. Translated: CSARGAKNIQYF.

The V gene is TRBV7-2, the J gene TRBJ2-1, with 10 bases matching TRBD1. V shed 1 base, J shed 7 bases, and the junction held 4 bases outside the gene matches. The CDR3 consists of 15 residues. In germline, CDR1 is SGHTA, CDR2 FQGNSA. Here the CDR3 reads CASSLGQGAGNEQFF. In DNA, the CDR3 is TGTGCCAGCAGCTTAGGACAGGGGGCTGGGAATGAGCAGTTCTTC.

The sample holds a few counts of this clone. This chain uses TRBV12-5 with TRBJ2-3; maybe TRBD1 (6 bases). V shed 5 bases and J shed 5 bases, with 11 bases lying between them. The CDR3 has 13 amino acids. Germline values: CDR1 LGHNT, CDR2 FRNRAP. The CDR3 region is CASGGLQGDTQYF. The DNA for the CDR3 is TGTGCTAGTGGTGGGTTACAGGGAGATACGCAGTATTTT.

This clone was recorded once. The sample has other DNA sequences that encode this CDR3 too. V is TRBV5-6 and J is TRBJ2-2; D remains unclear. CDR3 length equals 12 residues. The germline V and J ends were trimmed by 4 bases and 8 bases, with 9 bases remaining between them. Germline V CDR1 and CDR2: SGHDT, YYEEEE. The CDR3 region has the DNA TGTGCCAGCAGCCCATCCCCGGGGGAGCTGTTTTTT. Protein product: CASSPSPGELFF.

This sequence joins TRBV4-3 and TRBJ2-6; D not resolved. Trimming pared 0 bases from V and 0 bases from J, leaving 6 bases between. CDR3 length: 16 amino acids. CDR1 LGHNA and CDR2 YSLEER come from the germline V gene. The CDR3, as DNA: TGCGCCAGCAGCCAAGATGTGACCTCTGGGGCCAACGTCCTGACTTTC. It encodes CASSQDVTSGANVLTF.

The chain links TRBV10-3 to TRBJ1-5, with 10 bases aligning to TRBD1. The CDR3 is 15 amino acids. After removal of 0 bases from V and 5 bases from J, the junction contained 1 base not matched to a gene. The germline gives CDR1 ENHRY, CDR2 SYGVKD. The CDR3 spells CAISESGTGDQPQHF. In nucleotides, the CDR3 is TGTGCCATCAGTGAGTCGGGGACAGGGGATCAGCCCCAGCATTTT.

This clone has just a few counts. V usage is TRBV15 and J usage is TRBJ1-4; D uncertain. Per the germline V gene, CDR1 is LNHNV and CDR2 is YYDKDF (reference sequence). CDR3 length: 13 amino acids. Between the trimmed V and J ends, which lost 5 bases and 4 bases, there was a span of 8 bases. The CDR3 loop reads CATSDGYNEKLFF. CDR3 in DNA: TGTGCCACCAGCGACGGATATAATGAAAAACTGTTTTTT.

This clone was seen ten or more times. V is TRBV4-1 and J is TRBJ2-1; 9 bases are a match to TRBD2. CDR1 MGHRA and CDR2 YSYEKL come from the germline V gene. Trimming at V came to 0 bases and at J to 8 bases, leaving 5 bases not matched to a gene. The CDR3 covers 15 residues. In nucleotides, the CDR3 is TGCGCCAGCAGCCAAGAGGGACTAGCTAAATATGAGCAGTTCTTC. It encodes CASSQEGLAKYEQFF.

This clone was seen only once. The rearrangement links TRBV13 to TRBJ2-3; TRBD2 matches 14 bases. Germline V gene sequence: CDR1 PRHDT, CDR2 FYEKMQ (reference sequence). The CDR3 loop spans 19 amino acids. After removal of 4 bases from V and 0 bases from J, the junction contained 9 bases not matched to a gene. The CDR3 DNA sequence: TGTGCCAGCAGCTCTGGGACTAGCGGGGGCCCCGGGAGCACAGATACGCAGTATTTT. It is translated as CASSSGTSGGPGSTDTQYF.

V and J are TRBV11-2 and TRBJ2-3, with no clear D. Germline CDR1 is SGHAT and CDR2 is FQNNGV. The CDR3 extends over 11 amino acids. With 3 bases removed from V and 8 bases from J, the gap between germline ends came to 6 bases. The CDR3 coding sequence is TGTGCCAGCAGCTTTGGCGGTACGCAGTATTTT. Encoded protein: CASSFGGTQYF.

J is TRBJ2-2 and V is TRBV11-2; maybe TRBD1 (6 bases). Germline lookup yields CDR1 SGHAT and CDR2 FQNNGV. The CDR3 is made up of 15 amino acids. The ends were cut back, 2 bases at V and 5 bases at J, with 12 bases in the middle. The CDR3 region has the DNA TGTGCCAGCAGCTTATCTGGCAGGGGTACCGGGGAGCTGTTTTTT. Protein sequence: CASSLSGRGTGELFF.